Detailed here is one T cell receptor (beta chain). Its antigen remains unknown. This entry comes from a study of glioma-infiltrating T cells after dendritic cell vaccination. Background on the study: The vaccine used monocyte-derived dendritic cells pulsed overnight with autologous tumor lysate. Patients received three intradermal dendritic cell vaccine injections at biweekly intervals.

Data came from immunoSEQ multiplex PCR; TCRdb stores just in-frame clones and leaves some out. This table has around 72,000 clones, 80% to 85% appearing once. Study-level results: TCR clonality showed no direct relationship with survival. Patients with more pretreatment TILs had longer time to progression and survival.

V was cut by 10 bases and J by 1 base, with 13 bases left in between. Germline loops: CDR1 MNHNS, CDR2 SASEGT. The CDR3 is 13 residues long. Source: blood, taken before dendritic cell vaccination. This chain links TRBV6-1 with TRBJ1-1, with D hard to call. The clonotype comes from a human donor with glioblastoma. This chain's CDR3 is CAIRDFSNTEAFF. CDR3 bases: TGTGCCATACGGGATTTTTCGAACACTGAAGCTTTCTTT.